The 11 T cell receptor beta chains in this list originate from one sample, sequenced in a study of blood T cell repertoires in COVID-19. Sequencing used immunoSEQ multiplex PCR; TCRdb keeps in-frame clones, though not all of them. The repertoire holds about 190,000 clones, with nearly 90% as singletons. The sequencing sample was made of peripheral blood. These receptors were obtained from a man aged 50 or older with acute or convalescent COVID-19.

The chain has TRBV28 and TRBJ1-6; weak D call: TRBD1 (5 bases). Germline loops: CDR1 MDHEN, CDR2 SYDVKM. V was trimmed by 5 bases and J by 11 bases, leaving 19 bases between them. This CDR3 contains 15 residues. CDR3 DNA sequence: TGTGCCAGCAGTGTTCCGGGACTGAGGACGACACCCCTCCACTTT. Its translation: CASSVPGLRTTPLHF.

This clone was seen a single time. The chain recombines TRBV2 with TRBJ1-1; no reliable D call. The ends were cut back, 6 bases at V and 0 bases at J, with 11 bases in the middle. Germline V lookup: CDR1 SNHLY, CDR2 FYNNEI. The CDR3 has 14 residues. In DNA, the CDR3 is TGTGCCAGCAGCGCGGGGTCAATGAACACTGAAGCTTTCTTT. Amino acids: CASSAGSMNTEAFF.

The chain is built from TRBV5-4 and TRBJ2-2; 12 bases fit TRBD2. With V trimmed by 4 bases and J by 7 bases, 8 bases remained unmatched. Germline V CDR1 and CDR2: SGHNT, YYREEE (reference sequence). CDR3 size: 16 residues. The CDR3 reads CASSGGLAGEGGELFF. DNA of the CDR3: TGTGCCAGCAGCGGGGGACTAGCGGGTGAAGGCGGGGAGCTGTTTTTT.

The chain links TRBV6-5 to TRBJ2-1, with D tentatively TRBD1 (6 bases). Germline V gene lookup returns CDR1 MNHEY and CDR2 SVGAGI. V was shortened by 5 bases and J by 5 bases, with 16 bases between the two germline ends. CDR3 size: 15 residues. CDR3 in DNA: TGTGCCAGCAGTCGTACCGGGACATTCGACAATGAGCAGTTCTTC. Protein: CASSRTGTFDNEQFF.

V usage is TRBV27 and J usage is TRBJ2-2, with D uncertain. The V gene lost 6 bases and the J gene lost 4 bases, with 3 bases spanning the gap. The CDR3 covers 11 residues. Germline V gene data show CDR1 as MNHEY and CDR2 as SMNVEV (reference sequence). The chain's CDR3 is CASSGTGELFF. The CDR3 region has the DNA TGTGCCAGCAGCGGCACCGGGGAGCTGTTTTTT.

This sequence joins TRBV5-1 and TRBJ2-2; weak D call: TRBD2 (6 bases). Germline V gene lookup returns CDR1 SGHRS and CDR2 YFSETQ. Trimming removed 0 bases at V and 0 bases at J, with 9 bases between. This CDR3 spans 16 amino acids. The CDR3: CASSLAGDSNTGELFF. The CDR3 DNA reads TGCGCCAGCAGCTTGGCTGGGGACTCGAACACCGGGGAGCTGTTTTTT.

The chain uses TRBV11-2 and TRBJ2-5; TRBD1 matches 8 bases. Germline trimming cut 3 bases from V and 5 bases from J; bases unmatched to any gene: 8. From germline, CDR1 is SGHAT and CDR2 FQNNGV. The CDR3 has 15 residues. The CDR3 region has the DNA TGTGCCAGCAGCTTCGCCGGACAGGGTGGTGAGACCCAGTACTTC. It translates to CASSFAGQGGETQYF.

The J gene is TRBJ2-7, the V gene TRBV7-8, with a tentative D call TRBD1 (5 bases). CDR3 length: 14 amino acids. Germline CDR1 is SGHVS and CDR2 is FQNEAQ. V was cut by 5 bases and J by 7 bases, with 18 bases left in between. The CDR3 sequence: CASSRTRALGEQYF. CDR3 sequence (DNA): TGTGCCAGCAGCCGTACCAGGGCTTTGGGAGAGCAGTACTTC.

This clone appeared a few times. The chain uses TRBV7-9 and TRBJ1-2; D gene uncertain. The germline V gene encodes CDR1 SEHNR and CDR2 FQNEAQ (reference sequence). The V gene lost 4 bases and the J gene lost 2 bases, with 11 bases spanning the gap. The CDR3 spans 14 residues. In DNA, the CDR3 is TGTGCCAGCAGCTCCGCTAGACTGAACTATGGCTACACCTTC. Its translation: CASSSARLNYGYTF.

The J gene is TRBJ2-2, the V gene TRBV13, with 8 nucleotides matching TRBD1. The CDR3 is made up of 18 amino acids. V was pared by 1 base and J by 4 bases, with 11 bases of the junction left unmatched. Germline V gene data show CDR1 as PRHDT and CDR2 as FYEKMQ (reference sequence). CDR3 in amino acids: CASSLEGPGTGLTGELFF. In DNA, the CDR3 is TGTGCCAGCAGCTTAGAGGGGCCGGGGACAGGTCTCACCGGGGAGCTGTTTTTT.

V usage is TRBV5-1 and J usage is TRBJ2-5, with TRBD2 matching 10 bases. V shed 0 bases, J shed 2 bases, and the junction held 4 bases outside the gene matches. This CDR3 has 16 residues. CDR1 is SGHRS, CDR2 YFSETQ, per germline. CDR3 amino acids: CASSLAWTSGQETQYF. CDR3 DNA sequence: TGCGCCAGCAGCTTGGCCTGGACTAGCGGACAAGAGACCCAGTACTTC. The entire variable domain, with the rest obtained from reference TRBV5-1 and TRBJ2-5, is as follows: KAGVTQTPRYLIKTRGQQVTLSCSPISGHRSVSWYQQTPGQGLQFLFEYFSETQRNKGNFPGRFSGRQFSNSRSEMNVSTLELGDSALYLCASSLAWTSGQETQYFGPGTRLLVL.